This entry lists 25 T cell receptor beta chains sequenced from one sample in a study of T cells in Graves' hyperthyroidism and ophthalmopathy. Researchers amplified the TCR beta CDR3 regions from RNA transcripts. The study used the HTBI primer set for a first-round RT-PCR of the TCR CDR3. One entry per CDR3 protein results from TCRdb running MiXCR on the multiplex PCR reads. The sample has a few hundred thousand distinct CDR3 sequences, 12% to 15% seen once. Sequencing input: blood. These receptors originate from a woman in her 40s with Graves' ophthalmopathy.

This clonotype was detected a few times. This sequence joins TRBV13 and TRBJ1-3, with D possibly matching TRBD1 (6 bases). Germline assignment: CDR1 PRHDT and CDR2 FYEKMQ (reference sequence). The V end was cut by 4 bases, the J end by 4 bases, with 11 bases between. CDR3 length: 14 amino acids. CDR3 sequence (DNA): TGTGCCAGCAGCTCGCAAGGGACAGGAAACACCATATATTTT. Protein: CASSSQGTGNTIYF.

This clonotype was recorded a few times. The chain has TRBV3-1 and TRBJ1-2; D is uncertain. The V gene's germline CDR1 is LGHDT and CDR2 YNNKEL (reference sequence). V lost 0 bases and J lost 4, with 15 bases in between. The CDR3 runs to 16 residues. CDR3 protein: CASSQELLGIGYGYTF. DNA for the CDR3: TGTGCCAGCAGCCAAGAACTCTTAGGGATAGGCTATGGCTACACCTTC.

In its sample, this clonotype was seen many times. The CDR3 is CASSLDGSVADTQYF. The CDR3 DNA is TGTGCCAGCAGCTTAGACGGGAGCGTCGCAGATACGCAGTATTTT. This chain connects TRBV7-9 to TRBJ2-3; a possible D gene is TRBD2 (6 bases). Per germline, CDR1 SEHNR and CDR2 FQNEAQ (reference sequence). The V end lost 1 base, the J end lost 4 bases, and 12 bases lay between the germline ends. The CDR3 has 15 residues.

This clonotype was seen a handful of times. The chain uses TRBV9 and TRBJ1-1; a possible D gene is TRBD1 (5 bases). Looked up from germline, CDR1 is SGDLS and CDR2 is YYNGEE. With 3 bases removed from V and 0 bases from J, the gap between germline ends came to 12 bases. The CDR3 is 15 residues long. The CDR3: CASSAGGQLNTEAFF. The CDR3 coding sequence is TGTGCCAGCAGCGCGGGCGGACAACTGAACACTGAAGCTTTCTTT.

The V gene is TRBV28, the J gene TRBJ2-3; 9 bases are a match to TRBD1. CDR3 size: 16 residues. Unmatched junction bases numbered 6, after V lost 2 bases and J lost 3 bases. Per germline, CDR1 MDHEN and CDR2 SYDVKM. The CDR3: CASSLGGTGRTDTQYF. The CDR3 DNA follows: TGTGCCAGCAGTTTAGGGGGGACAGGGCGGACAGATACGCAGTATTTT. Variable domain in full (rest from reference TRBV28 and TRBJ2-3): DVKVTQSSRYLVKRTGEKVFLECVQDMDHENMFWYRQDPGLGLRLIYFSYDVKMKEKGDIPEGYSVSREKKERFSLILESASTNQTSMYLCASSLGGTGRTDTQYFGPGTRLTVL.

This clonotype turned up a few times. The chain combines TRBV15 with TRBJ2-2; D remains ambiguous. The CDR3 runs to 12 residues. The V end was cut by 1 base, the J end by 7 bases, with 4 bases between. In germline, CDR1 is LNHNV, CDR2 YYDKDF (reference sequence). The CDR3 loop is CATSRGNGELFF. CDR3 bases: TGTGCCACCAGCAGAGGCAACGGGGAGCTGTTTTTT.

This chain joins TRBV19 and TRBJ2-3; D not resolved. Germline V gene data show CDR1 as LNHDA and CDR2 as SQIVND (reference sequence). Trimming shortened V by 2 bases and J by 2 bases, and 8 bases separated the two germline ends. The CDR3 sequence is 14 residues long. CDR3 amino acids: CASSITHATDTQYF. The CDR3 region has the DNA TGTGCCAGTAGTATAACCCACGCCACAGATACGCAGTATTTT.

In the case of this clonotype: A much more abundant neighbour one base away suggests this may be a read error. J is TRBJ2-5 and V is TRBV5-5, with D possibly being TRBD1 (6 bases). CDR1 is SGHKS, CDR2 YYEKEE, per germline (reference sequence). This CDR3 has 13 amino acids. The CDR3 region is CGSSLQGAETQYF. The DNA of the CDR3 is TGTGGCAGCAGCTTACAGGGCGCGGAGACCCAGTACTTC.

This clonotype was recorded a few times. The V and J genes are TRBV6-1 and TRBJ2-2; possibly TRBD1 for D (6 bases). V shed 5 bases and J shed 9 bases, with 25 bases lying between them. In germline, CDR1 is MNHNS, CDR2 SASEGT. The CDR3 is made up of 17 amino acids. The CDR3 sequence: CASSPTEGTSLRRELFF. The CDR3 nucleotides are TGTGCCAGCAGTCCGACAGAGGGGACAAGCCTTCGAAGGGAGCTGTTTTTT.

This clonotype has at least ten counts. Written as DNA, the CDR3 is TGTGCCAGCAGCGACGGACAGGGGGTAGGTCGGGTGGCGCAGTATTTT. Encoded protein: CASSDGQGVGRVAQYF. The gene calls are TRBV5-4 and TRBJ2-3; TRBD1 matches at 10 bases. The germline V gene has CDR1 SGHNT and CDR2 YYREEE (reference sequence). The CDR3 loop spans 16 amino acids. Unmatched junction bases numbered 15, after V lost 4 bases and J lost 10 bases.

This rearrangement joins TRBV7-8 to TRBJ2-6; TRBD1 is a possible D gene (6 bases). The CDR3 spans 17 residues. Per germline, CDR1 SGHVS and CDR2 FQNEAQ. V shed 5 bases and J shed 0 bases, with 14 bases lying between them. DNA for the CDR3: TGTGCCAGCAGCCCCGGGACAATAAGCTCTGGGGCCAACGTCCTGACTTTC. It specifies CASSPGTISSGANVLTF.

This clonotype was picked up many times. CDR3 protein: CASSAQGALGQETQYF. CDR3 DNA: TGTGCCAGCAGCGCCCAGGGGGCCTTGGGACAAGAGACCCAGTACTTC. The chain recombines TRBV9 with TRBJ2-5, with 8 bases that match TRBD1. Looked up from germline, CDR1 is SGDLS and CDR2 is YYNGEE. The CDR3 loop spans 16 amino acids. V dropped 3 bases and J dropped 2; count of bases not matched to a gene: 9.

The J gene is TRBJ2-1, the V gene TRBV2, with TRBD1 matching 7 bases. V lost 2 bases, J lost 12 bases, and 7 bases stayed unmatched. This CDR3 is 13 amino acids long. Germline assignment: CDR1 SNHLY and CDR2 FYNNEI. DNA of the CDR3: TGTGCCAGCAGTGAATACAGGGGAGTTGGGCAGTTCTTC. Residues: CASSEYRGVGQFF.

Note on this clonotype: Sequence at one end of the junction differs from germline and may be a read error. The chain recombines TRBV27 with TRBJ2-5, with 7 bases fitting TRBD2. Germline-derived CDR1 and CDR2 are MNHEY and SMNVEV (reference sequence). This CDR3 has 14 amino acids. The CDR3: CASSWGGRQGTQYF. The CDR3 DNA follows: TGTGCCAGCAGTTGGGGGGGTCGGCAAGGGACCCAGTACTTC.

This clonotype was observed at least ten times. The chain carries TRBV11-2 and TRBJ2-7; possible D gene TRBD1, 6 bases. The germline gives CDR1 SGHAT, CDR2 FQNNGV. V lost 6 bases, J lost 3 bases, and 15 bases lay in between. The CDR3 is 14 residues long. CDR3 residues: CASRSRTANYEQYF. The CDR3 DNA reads TGTGCCAGCAGATCGCGGACAGCAAACTACGAGCAGTACTTC. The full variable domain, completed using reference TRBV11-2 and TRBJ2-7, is EAGVAQSPRYKIIEKRQSVAFWCNPISGHATLYWYQQILGQGPKLLIQFQNNGVVDDSQLPKDRFSAERLKGVDSTLKIQPAKLEDSAVYLCASRSRTANYEQYFGPGTRLTVT.

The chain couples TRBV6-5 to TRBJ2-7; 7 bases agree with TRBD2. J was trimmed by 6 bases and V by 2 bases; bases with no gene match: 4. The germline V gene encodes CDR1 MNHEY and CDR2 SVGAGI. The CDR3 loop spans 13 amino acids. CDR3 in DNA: TGTGCCAGCAGTTACGCGCGGGGGAGCGAGCAGTACTTC. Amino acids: CASSYARGSEQYF.

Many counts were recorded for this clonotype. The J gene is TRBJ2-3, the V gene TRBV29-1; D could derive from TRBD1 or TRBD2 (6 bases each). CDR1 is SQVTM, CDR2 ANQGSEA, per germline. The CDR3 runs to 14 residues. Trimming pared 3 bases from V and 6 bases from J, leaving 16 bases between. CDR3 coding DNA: TGCAGCGTTGAGGTCGGGGGCGCTAAGGATACGCAGTATTTT. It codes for CSVEVGGAKDTQYF.

As DNA, the CDR3 is TGTGCCAGCTCACCACCTGAAGGGGCCACCTACGAGCAGTACTTC. Translating gives CASSPPEGATYEQYF. The chain couples TRBV18 to TRBJ2-7, with D maybe TRBD1 (5 bases). CDR3 length: 15 residues. V lost 0 bases and J lost 2, with 11 bases in between. Germline assignment: CDR1 KGHSH and CDR2 LQKENI.

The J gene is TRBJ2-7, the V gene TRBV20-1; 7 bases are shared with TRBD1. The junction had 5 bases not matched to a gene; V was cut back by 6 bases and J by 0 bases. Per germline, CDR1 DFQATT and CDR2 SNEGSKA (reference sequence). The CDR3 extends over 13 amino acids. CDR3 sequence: CSAQDRLSYEQYF. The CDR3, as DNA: TGCAGTGCCCAGGACAGGCTCTCCTACGAGCAGTACTTC.

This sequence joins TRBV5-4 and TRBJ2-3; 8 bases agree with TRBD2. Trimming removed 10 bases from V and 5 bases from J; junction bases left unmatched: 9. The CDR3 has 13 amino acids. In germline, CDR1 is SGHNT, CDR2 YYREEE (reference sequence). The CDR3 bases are TGTGCCGGCTCGGGGGGGCTTGGAGATACGCAGTATTTT. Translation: CAGSGGLGDTQYF. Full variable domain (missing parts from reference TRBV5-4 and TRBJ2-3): ETGVTQSPTHLIKTRGQQVTLRCSSQSGHNTVSWYQQALGQGPQFIFQYYREEENGRGNFPPRFSGLQFPNYSSELNVNALELDDSALYLCAGSGGLGDTQYFGPGTRLTVL.

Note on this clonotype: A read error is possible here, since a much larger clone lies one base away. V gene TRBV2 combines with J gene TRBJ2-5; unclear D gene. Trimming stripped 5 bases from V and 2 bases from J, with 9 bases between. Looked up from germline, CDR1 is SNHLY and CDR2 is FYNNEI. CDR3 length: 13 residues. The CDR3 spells CASSYEAQETQYF. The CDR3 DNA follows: TGTGCCAGCAGTTACGAGGCTCAAGAGACCCAGTACTTC.

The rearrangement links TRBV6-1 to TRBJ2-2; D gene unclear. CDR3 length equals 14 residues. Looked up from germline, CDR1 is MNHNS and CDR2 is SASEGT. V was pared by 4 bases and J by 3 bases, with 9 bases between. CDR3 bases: TGTGCCAGCAGTGCCCGCAGGTACACCGGGGAGCTGTTTTTT. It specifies CASSARRYTGELFF.

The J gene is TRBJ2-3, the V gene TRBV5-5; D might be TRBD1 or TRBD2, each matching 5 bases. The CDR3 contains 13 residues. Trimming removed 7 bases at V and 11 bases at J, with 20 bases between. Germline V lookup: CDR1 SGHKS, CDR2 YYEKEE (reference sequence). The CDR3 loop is CASGYGARSLQYF. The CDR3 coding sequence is TGTGCCAGCGGCTACGGGGCCCGATCCTTGCAGTATTTT.

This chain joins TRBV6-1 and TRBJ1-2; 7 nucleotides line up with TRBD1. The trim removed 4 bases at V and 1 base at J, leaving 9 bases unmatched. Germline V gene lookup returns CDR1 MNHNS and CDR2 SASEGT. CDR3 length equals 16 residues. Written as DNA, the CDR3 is TGTGCCAGCAGTGCCCATTCCGGGACAGATAACTATGGCTACACCTTC. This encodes CASSAHSGTDNYGYTF.

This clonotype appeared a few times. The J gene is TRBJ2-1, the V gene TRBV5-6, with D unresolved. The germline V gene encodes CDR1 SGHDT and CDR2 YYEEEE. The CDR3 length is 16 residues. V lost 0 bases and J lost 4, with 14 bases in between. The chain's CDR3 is CASSLGQARLYNEQFF. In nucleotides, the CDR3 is TGTGCCAGCAGCTTGGGTCAAGCGCGCTTATACAATGAGCAGTTCTTC.